The clone carrying this T cell receptor (beta chain) was seen at least ten times. Antigen unknown. Study processing details: Clinicopathological groups of papillary thyroid cancer showed CDR3 differences that were used to build a distant-metastasis classifier. With MiXCR, TCRdb reprocessed the PCR reads. TCRdb assigned the V and J calls; the authors' analysis was not used. The sample has fewer than 15,000 clones; over 20% are singletons. This record belongs to a study of metastatic and nonmetastatic thyroid tumors. Study as a whole: Repertoire comparison spanned blood and tumor or nodule tissue of malignant and benign thyroid patients. General study findings and limits: Across blood and tumor, TCR beta diversity in malignant thyroid tumors was reportedly significantly higher than in benign nodules.

The CDR3 is 15 amino acids. V lost 1 base and J lost 8, with 15 bases in between. Germline-derived CDR1 and CDR2 are SGHDN and FVKESK. Nobody among the patients had been given any treatment before thyroid surgery. The sequence was collected from a female donor with papillary thyroid cancer or a benign thyroid nodule (not recorded which). Some clones in this sample may be carry-over from other donors' samples. The chain combines TRBV14 with TRBJ2-1; no clear D gene. The sample consisted of tumor tissue. Written as DNA, the CDR3 is TGTGCCAGCAGCCAAGTGGGCCCCCCCGGCGATGAGCAGTTCTTC. Amino acid sequence: CASSQVGPPGDEQFF.